This T cell receptor (beta chain) stems from a study of OX40 agonist ivuxolimab in advanced cancers. On the study more broadly: Those enrolled were roughly 85% male, with a mean age of around 58 years and ages from about 20 to 79. The study reported partial responses in three patients: one hepatocellular carcinoma, two cutaneous melanoma.

Germline V gene sequence: CDR1 MNHEY, CDR2 SMNVEV (reference sequence). V lost 8 bases to trimming and J lost 5 bases, with 15 bases between them. This CDR3 is built from 13 residues. Measured with immunoSEQ multiplex PCR; TCRdb has only the in-frame clones, and not every one. The sample has 80,000 or so clones; 70% to 90% are singletons. This TCR derives from an adult with an advanced solid tumor such as melanoma, head and neck, liver or kidney cancer. This chain connects TRBV27 to TRBJ1-2, with D unclear. The sequences come from CD4+ or CD8+ T cells sorted from blood, collected in a trial of the OX40 agonist ivuxolimab. The CDR3 region has the DNA TGTGCCAGCCGAGCGGGGAATCGGTATGGCTACACCTTC. Encoded protein: CASRAGNRYGYTF.